The source of this T cell receptor beta chain is a study of OX40 agonist ivuxolimab in advanced cancers. Overall study results and limits: Average numbers of expanded clones were greater in CD8+ T cells than in CD4+.

V dropped 4 bases and J dropped 4; count of bases not matched to a gene: 6. Germline CDR1 ENHRY, CDR2 SYGVKD. CDR3 length: 15 amino acids. Repertoires were generated with immunoSEQ multiplex PCR, while TCRdb's copy carries only in-frame clones and drops some. The sample has roughly 120,000 clones, around 92% seen once. As to this clone: Its matching antigen is unknown.

This clonotype was obtained from an adult with an advanced solid tumor such as melanoma, head and neck, liver or kidney cancer. This chain joins TRBV10-3 and TRBJ1-1; 10 positions agree with TRBD1. The material was CD4+ or CD8+ T cells sorted from blood, obtained in a trial of the OX40 agonist ivuxolimab. As DNA, the CDR3 is TGTGCCATCAGTGGACAGGGGGCGCCGGGCACTGAAGCTTTCTTT. Translated: CAISGQGAPGTEAFF.